The TCR beta chain described here comes from a study of blood T cell repertoires in COVID-19. Only in-frame clones appear in the TCRdb table, and some are missing; sequencing was by immunoSEQ multiplex PCR. The data contain about 200,000 clones, about 80% of them singletons. Looked up from germline, CDR1 is SGHTA and CDR2 is FQGNSA. V trimming: 2 bases; J trimming: 5 bases; junction bases outside the gene matches: 8. CDR3 length: 17 residues. Source material: PBMCs or T cells enriched from blood (not recorded which). The TCR sequence derives from a woman aged 55-69 years with acute COVID-19. This chain joins TRBV7-2 and TRBJ2-2; 10 bases line up with TRBD1. The CDR3 sequence: CASSLSPGQGITGELFF. CDR3 sequence (DNA): TGTGCCAGCAGCTTAAGTCCGGGACAGGGGATTACCGGGGAGCTGTTTTTT.